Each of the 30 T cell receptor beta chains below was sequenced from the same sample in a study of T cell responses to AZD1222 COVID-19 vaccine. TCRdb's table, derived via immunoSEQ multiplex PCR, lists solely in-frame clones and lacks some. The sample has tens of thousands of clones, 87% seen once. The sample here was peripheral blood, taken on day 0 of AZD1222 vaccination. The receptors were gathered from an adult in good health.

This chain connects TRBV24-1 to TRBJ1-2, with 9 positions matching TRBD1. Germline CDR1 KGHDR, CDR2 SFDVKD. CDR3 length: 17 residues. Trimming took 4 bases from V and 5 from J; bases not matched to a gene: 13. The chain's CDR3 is CATSDSTPDRGWYGYTF. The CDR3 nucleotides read TGTGCCACCAGTGACTCTACCCCGGACAGGGGCTGGTATGGCTACACCTTC.

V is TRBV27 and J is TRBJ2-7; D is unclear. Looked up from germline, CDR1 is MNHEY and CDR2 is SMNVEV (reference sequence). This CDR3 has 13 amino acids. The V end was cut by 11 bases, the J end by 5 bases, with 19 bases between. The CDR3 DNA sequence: TGTGCCGCCCGCCGGTCCAGCACGGACGAGCAGTACTTC. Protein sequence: CAARRSSTDEQYF.

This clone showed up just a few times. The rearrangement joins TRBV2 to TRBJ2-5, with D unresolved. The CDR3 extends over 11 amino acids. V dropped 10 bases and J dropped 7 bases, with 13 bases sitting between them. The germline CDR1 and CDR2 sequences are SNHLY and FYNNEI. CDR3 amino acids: CATSPVGTQYF. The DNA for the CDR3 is TGTGCCACCTCGCCGGTAGGGACCCAGTACTTC.

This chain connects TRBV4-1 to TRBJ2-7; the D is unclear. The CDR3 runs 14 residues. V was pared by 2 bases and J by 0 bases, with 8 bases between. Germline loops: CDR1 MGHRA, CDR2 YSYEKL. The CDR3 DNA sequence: TGCGCCAGCAGCCAACTCGGCAACTCCTACGAGCAGTACTTC. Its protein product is CASSQLGNSYEQYF.

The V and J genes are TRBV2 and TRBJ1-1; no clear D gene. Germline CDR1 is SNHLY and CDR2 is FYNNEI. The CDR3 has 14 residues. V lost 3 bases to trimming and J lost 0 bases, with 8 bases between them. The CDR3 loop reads CASSEWGMNTEAFF. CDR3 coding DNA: TGTGCCAGCAGTGAGTGGGGTATGAACACTGAAGCTTTCTTT. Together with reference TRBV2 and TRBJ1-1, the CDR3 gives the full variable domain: EPEVTQTPSHQVTQMGQEVILRCVPISNHLYFYWYRQILGQKVEFLVSFYNNEISEKSEIFDDQFSVERPDGSNFTLKIRSTKLEDSAMYFCASSEWGMNTEAFFGQGTRLTVV.

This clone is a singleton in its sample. The CDR3 DNA sequence: TGCGCCAGCAGCTTGGTGAGGGATGAGCAGTTCTTC. Translation: CASSLVRDEQFF. This sequence joins TRBV5-1 and TRBJ2-1, with D possibly matching TRBD2 (5 bases). V was trimmed by 0 bases and J by 8 bases, leaving 6 bases between them. Per germline, CDR1 SGHRS and CDR2 YFSETQ. The CDR3 length is 12 residues.

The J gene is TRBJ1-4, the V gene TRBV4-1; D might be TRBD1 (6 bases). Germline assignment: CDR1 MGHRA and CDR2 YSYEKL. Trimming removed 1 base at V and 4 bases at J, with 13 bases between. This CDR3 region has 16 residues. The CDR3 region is CASSQVPTGFNEKLFF. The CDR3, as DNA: TGCGCCAGCAGCCAAGTTCCCACAGGGTTTAATGAAAAACTGTTTTTT.

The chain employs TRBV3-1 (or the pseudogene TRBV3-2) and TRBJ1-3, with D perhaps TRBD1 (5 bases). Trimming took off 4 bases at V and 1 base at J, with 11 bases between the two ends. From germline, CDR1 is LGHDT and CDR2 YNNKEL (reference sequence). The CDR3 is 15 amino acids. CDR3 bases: TGTGCCAGCAGCCCCGGACAAACTTCTGGAAACACCATATATTTT. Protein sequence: CASSPGQTSGNTIYF.

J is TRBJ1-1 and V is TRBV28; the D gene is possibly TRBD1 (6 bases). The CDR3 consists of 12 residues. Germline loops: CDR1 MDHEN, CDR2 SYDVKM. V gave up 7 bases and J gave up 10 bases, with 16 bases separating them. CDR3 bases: TGTGCCAGCACTCCCCGAAGCAGGGGAGCTTTCTTT. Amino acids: CASTPRSRGAFF.

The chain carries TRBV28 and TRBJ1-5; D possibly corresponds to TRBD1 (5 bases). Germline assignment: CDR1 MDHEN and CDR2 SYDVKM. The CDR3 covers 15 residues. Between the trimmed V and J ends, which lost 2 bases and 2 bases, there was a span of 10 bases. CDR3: CASSLLSGGNQPQHF. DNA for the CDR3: TGTGCCAGCAGTTTACTCTCGGGGGGCAATCAGCCCCAGCATTTT.

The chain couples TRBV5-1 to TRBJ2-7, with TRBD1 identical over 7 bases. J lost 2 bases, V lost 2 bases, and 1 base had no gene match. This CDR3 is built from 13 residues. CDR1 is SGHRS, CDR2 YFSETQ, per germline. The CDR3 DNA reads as TGCGCCAGCAGCTTTGGACAGGCCTACGAGCAGTACTTC. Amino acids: CASSFGQAYEQYF.

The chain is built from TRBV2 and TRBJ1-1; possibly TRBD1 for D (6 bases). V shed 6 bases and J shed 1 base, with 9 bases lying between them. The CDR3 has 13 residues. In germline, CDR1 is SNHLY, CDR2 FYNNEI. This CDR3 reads CASRADRNTEAFF. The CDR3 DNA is TGTGCCAGCAGGGCGGACAGGAACACTGAAGCTTTCTTT.

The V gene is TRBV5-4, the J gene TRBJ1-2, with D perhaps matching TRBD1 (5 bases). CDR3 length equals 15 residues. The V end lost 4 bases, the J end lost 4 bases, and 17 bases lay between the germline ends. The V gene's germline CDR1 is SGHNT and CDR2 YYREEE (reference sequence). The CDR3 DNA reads TGTGCCAGCAGCCACCGGGGGGGTCGTAGCTATGGCTACACCTTC. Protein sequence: CASSHRGGRSYGYTF.

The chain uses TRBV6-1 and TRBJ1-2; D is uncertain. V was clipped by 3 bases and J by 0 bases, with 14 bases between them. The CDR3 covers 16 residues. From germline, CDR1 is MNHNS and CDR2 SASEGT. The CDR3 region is CASSELRPTTNYGYTF. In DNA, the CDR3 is TGTGCCAGCAGTGAGTTAAGGCCCACGACTAACTATGGCTACACCTTC.

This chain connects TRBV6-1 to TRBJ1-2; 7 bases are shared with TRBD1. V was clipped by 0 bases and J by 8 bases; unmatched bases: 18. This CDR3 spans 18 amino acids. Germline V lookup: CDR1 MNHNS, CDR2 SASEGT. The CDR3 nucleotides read TGTGCCAGCAGTGAAGCCGGCACGGGACAGTACGTGTACAGGGGCTACACCTTC. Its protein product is CASSEAGTGQYVYRGYTF.

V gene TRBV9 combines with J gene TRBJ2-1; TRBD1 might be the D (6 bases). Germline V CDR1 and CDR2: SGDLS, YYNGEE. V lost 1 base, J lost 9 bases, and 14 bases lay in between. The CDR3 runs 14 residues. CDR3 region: CASSVTGMTAEQFF. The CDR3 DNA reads TGTGCCAGCAGCGTAACAGGGATGACGGCTGAGCAGTTCTTC.

The CDR3 coding sequence is TGTGCCAGCAGTGGGACTTTGGTTAGCTCCTACGAGCAGTACTTC. This sequence encodes CASSGTLVSSYEQYF. The chain is built from TRBV2 and TRBJ2-7; a possible D gene is TRBD2 (5 bases). CDR3 length equals 15 residues. The germline V gene has CDR1 SNHLY and CDR2 FYNNEI. Deletions cut 4 bases from V and 0 bases from J, with 13 bases between.

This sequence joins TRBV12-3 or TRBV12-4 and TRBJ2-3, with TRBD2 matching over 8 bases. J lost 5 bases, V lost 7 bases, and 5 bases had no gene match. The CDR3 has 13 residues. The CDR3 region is CASIRGGLDTQYF. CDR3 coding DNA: TGTGCCAGCATACGGGGGGGCCTAGATACGCAGTATTTT.

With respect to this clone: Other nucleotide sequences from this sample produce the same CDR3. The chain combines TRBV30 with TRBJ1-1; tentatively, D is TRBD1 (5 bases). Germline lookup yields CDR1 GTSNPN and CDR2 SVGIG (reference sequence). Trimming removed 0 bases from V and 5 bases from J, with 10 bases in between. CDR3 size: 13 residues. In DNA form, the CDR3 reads TGTGCCTGGAGTGTACTCCGGGGGACTGAAGCTTTCTTT. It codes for CAWSVLRGTEAFF.

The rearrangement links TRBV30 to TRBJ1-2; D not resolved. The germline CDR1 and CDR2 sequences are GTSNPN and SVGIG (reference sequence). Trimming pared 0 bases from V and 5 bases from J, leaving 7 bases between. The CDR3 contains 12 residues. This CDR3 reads CAWSVGKYGYTF. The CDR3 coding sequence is TGTGCCTGGAGTGTAGGGAAGTATGGCTACACCTTC.

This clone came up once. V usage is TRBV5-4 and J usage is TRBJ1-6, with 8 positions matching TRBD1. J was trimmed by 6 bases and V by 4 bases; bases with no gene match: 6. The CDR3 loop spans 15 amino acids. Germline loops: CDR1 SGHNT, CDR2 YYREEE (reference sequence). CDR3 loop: CASSPPGQVNSPLHF. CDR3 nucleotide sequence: TGTGCCAGCAGCCCGCCGGGACAGGTTAATTCACCCCTCCACTTT. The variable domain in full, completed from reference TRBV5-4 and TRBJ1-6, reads ETGVTQSPTHLIKTRGQQVTLRCSSQSGHNTVSWYQQALGQGPQFIFQYYREEENGRGNFPPRFSGLQFPNYSSELNVNALELDDSALYLCASSPPGQVNSPLHFGNGTRLTVT.

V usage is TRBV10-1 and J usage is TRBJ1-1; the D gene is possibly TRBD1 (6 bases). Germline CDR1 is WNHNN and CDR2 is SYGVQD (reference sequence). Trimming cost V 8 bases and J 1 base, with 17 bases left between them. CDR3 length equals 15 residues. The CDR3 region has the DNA TGCGCCAGCTTCTCCCAGGGGCTACGGAACACTGAAGCTTTCTTT. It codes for CASFSQGLRNTEAFF.

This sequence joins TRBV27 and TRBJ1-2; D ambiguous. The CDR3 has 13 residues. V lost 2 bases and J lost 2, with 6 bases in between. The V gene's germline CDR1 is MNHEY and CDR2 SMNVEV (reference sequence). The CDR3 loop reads CASSLTANYGYTF. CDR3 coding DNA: TGTGCCAGCAGTTTAACAGCGAACTATGGCTACACCTTC.

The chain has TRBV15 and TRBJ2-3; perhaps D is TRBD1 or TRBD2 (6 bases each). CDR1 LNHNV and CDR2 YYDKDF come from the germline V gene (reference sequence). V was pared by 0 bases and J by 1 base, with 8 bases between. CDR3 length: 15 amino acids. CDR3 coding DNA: TGTGCCACCAGCAGAGAGGAGGGGGGCACAGATACGCAGTATTTT. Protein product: CATSREEGGTDTQYF.

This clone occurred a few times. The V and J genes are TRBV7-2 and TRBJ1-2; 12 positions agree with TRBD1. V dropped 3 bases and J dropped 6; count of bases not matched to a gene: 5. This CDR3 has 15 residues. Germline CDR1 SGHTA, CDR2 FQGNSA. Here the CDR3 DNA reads TGTGCCAGCAGCTTGGGGACAGGGGGCTTCAATGGCTACACCTTC. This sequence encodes CASSLGTGGFNGYTF.

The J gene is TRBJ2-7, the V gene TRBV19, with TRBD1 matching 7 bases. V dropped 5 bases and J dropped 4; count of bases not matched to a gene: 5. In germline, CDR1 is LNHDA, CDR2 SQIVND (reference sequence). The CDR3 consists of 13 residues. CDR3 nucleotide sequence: TGTGCCAGTAGTCAGGGACAGAATTACGAGCAGTACTTC. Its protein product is CASSQGQNYEQYF.

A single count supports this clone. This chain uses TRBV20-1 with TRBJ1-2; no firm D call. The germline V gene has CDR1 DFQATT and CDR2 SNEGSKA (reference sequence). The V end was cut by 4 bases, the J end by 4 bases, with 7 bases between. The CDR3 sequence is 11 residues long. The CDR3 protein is CSATVAYGYTF. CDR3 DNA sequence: TGCAGTGCTACGGTTGCCTATGGCTACACCTTC.

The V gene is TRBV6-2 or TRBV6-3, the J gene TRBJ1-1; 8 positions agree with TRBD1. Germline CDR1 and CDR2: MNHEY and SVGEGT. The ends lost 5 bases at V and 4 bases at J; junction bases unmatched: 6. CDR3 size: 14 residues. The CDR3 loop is CASSGRQGSTEAFF. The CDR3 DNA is TGTGCCAGCAGTGGAAGACAGGGGAGCACTGAAGCTTTCTTT.

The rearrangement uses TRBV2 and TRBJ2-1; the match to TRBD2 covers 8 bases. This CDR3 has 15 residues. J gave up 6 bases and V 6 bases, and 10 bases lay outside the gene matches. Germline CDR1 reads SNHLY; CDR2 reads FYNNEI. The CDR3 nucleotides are TGTGCCAGCAGGGAGCGGGGGAGCATAGTCAATGAGCAGTTCTTC. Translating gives CASRERGSIVNEQFF.

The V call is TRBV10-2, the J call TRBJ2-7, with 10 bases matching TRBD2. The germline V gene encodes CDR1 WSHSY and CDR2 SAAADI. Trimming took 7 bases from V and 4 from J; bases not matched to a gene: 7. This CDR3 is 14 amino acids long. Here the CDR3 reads CASITTSGRYEQYF. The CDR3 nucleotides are TGCGCCAGCATTACGACTAGCGGGCGGTACGAGCAGTACTTC.